This TCR beta chain was sequenced during a study of brain T cells in children with intractable seizures. Points from the study as a whole: HCMV serostatus was not known, and viral specificity came from CDR3 similarity only. Clones missing pre-surgery may reflect undersampling of that blood sample.

The CDR3 covers 16 residues. The V and J ends lost 0 bases and 0 bases respectively, with 9 bases between them. Germline CDR1 MNHNS, CDR2 SASEGT. Only cases whose brain tissue showed the highest T cell transcript signatures were sequenced. Pre-surgery treatment included at least one anti-epileptic drug. As to this clone: What it binds is not known.

TCRdb's table, derived via immunoSEQ multiplex PCR, lists solely in-frame clones and lacks some. The table records 80,000 or so clones, around 93% of them present only once. Source: peripheral blood, taken at surgery. The chain has TRBV6-1 and TRBJ1-3, with D hard to call. This sequence originates from a boy under two years old with tuberous sclerosis and intractable seizures. CDR3 protein: CASSEASAPSGNTIYF. CDR3 sequence (DNA): TGTGCCAGCAGTGAAGCGTCAGCTCCCTCTGGAAACACCATATATTTT.